This entry lists 9 T cell receptor beta chains sequenced from one sample in a study of blood T cell repertoires in COVID-19. Measured with immunoSEQ multiplex PCR; TCRdb has only the in-frame clones, and not every one. The sample has about 160,000 clones, approximately 87% seen once. Sequencing was performed on peripheral blood. The receptors come from a woman in her seventies with acute or convalescent COVID-19.

The chain carries TRBV7-2 and TRBJ2-5; 14 nucleotides match TRBD2. CDR1 SGHTA and CDR2 FQGNSA come from the germline V gene. V shed 6 bases and J 5 bases; nucleotides not matched to a gene: 11. The CDR3 is 17 residues long. CDR3 sequence: CASRKGTSGGTSETQYF. CDR3 coding DNA: TGTGCCAGCAGAAAGGGGACTAGCGGGGGAACATCGGAGACCCAGTACTTC.

This sequence joins TRBV30 and TRBJ1-1; D is uncertain. The CDR3 consists of 16 residues. CDR1 is GTSNPN, CDR2 SVGIG, per germline (reference sequence). The germline V and J ends were trimmed by 0 bases and 0 bases, with 14 bases remaining between them. The CDR3 nucleotides read TGTGCCTGGAGTGTAATGAGGGAGCCTATGAACACTGAAGCTTTCTTT. Protein product: CAWSVMREPMNTEAFF. The entire variable domain, with the rest obtained from reference TRBV30 and TRBJ1-1, is as follows: SQTIHQWPATLVQPVGSPLSLECTVEGTSNPNLYWYRQAAGRGLQLLFYSVGIGQISSEVPQNLSASRPQDRQFILSSKKLLLSDSGFYLCAWSVMREPMNTEAFFGQGTRLTVV.

The chain employs TRBV6-4 and TRBJ2-3; a weak D match, TRBD2 (6 bases). Germline CDR1 is MRHNA and CDR2 is SNTAGT. The CDR3 length is 13 residues. V dropped 8 bases and J dropped 2 bases, with 11 bases sitting between them. The CDR3 region is CASGTGHTDTQYF. The CDR3 nucleotides are TGTGCCAGCGGGACTGGCCACACAGATACGCAGTATTTT.

This chain joins TRBV9 and TRBJ2-7; D might be TRBD2 (6 bases). Per the germline V gene, CDR1 is SGDLS and CDR2 is YYNGEE. The CDR3 spans 16 residues. Trimming removed 0 bases at V and 3 bases at J, with 16 bases between. The CDR3 nucleotides are TGTGCCAGCAGCGTAGGATCTTTTGACGGGAGCTACGAGCAGTACTTC. Encoded protein: CASSVGSFDGSYEQYF.

The chain joins TRBV4-1 to TRBJ1-4; D gene ambiguous. V lost 10 bases and J lost 5, with 17 bases in between. CDR3 size: 14 residues. The germline CDR1 and CDR2 sequences are MGHRA and YSYEKL. CDR3 amino acids: CATSLGLGNEKLFF. Here the CDR3 DNA reads TGCGCCACCTCCCTGGGTCTGGGCAATGAAAAACTGTTTTTT.

J is TRBJ1-5 and V is TRBV2; TRBD1 matches at 8 bases. With 6 bases clipped from V and 3 bases from J, the junction kept 7 bases outside the gene matches. There are 15 residues in the CDR3. CDR1 SNHLY and CDR2 FYNNEI come from the germline V gene. This chain's CDR3 is CASSGQGNVNQPQHF. In nucleotides, the CDR3 is TGTGCCAGCAGCGGACAGGGTAATGTCAATCAGCCCCAGCATTTT. Full variable domain (missing parts from reference TRBV2 and TRBJ1-5): EPEVTQTPSHQVTQMGQEVILRCVPISNHLYFYWYRQILGQKVEFLVSFYNNEISEKSEIFDDQFSVERPDGSNFTLKIRSTKLEDSAMYFCASSGQGNVNQPQHFGDGTRLSIL.

The chain uses TRBV11-3 and TRBJ2-5; 8 positions agree with TRBD1. CDR3 size: 16 residues. Per germline, CDR1 SGHNT and CDR2 YENEEA. The V segment lost 1 base and the J segment 1 base; nucleotides outside the gene matches: 5. The CDR3 region has the DNA TGTGCCAGCAGCTTAGGGGACAGGCCAGGCCAAGAGACCCAGTACTTC. It codes for CASSLGDRPGQETQYF.

This clone was seen a single time. The chain employs TRBV30 and TRBJ1-6, with D maybe TRBD1 (6 bases). This CDR3 spans 14 amino acids. V dropped 1 base and J dropped 8 bases, with 12 bases sitting between them. CDR1 is GTSNPN, CDR2 SVGIG, per germline (reference sequence). The CDR3 here is CAWSEGVFHSPLHF. The CDR3 region has the DNA TGTGCCTGGAGTGAGGGGGTTTTCCATTCACCCCTCCACTTT.

V is TRBV4-3 and J is TRBJ2-3; unclear D gene. The CDR3 sequence is 16 residues long. Looked up from germline, CDR1 is LGHNA and CDR2 is YSLEER. With 6 bases removed from V and 2 bases from J, the gap between germline ends came to 18 bases. The CDR3 nucleotides read TGCGCCAGCAGTCCAGACACCCTCGGCTCCACAGATACGCAGTATTTT. Translated: CASSPDTLGSTDTQYF.